Here is one T cell receptor beta chain with its context. Antigen unknown. This record comes from a study of cytomegalovirus exposure and HLA in healthy donors. Findings of the study overall: An analysis done earlier found most TCR beta V segments productive about 90% or about 30% of the time.

Samples came from healthy bone marrow donors. The J segment lost 8 bases and the V segment lost 2 bases, leaving 14 bases of the junction unmatched. The CDR3 has 17 amino acids. The germline V gene has CDR1 SGHKS and CDR2 YYEKEE (reference sequence). PCR was performed using 60 Vbeta and 13 Jbeta primers. The assay was immunoSEQ multiplex PCR, and TCRdb's table has in-frame clones only and misses some. Here the sample spans more than 150,000 clones, roughly 88% being singletons. This clonotype was sampled from a woman in her late teens or twenties in good health and CMV-seronegative. The chain uses TRBV5-5 and TRBJ1-4, with 8 positions matching TRBD1. The sequencing input was PBMCs. CDR3 sequence reads: CASSFLRGRGQREKLFF. The CDR3 DNA follows: TGTGCCAGCAGCTTTCTGAGGGGCAGGGGGCAGAGGGAAAAACTGTTTTTT.